This T cell receptor (beta chain) stems from a study of CD8+ T cells in alopecia areata. Overall study findings and caveats: Relative to normal scalp, lesional scalp, especially alopecia totalis/universalis, showed higher clonality. Possibly as an HLA-related effect, TCR sharing across patients appeared less clear than in mice.

The sample's treatment: oral pan-JAK inhibitor, 5-10 mg twice daily. As to this clone: Its antigen is not known.

Germline V gene sequence: CDR1 SEHNR, CDR2 FQNEAQ (reference sequence). With V trimmed by 5 bases and J by 2 bases, 8 bases remained unmatched. The CDR3 runs 16 residues. Extracted RNA was reverse transcribed into cDNA, the sequencing template. TCRdb's copy holds only in-frame clones and misses some; the assay was immunoSEQ multiplex PCR. This sample carries about 150,000 clones, 45% to 65% of them seen once, and the ten largest clones take about 15%. This rearrangement joins TRBV7-9 to TRBJ1-2; 10 bases match TRBD1. The TCR comes from a human donor with alopecia areata. The sequencing here drew on CD8+ T cells sorted from blood, taken at week 4, from a patient treated with tofacitinib. The DNA for the CDR3 is TGTGCCAGCAGCCTGTGGGACAGGGGCCTGAACTATGGCTACACCTTC. Translation gives CASSLWDRGLNYGYTF.